This T cell receptor beta chain was recovered during a study of CD8 T cell repertoires and HIV-1 epitope variants. Whole-study context: Each of Twenty-five Gag and Nef epitope peptides stimulated a separate culture. 1M T cells were kept uncultured as a baseline.

The V segment lost 6 bases and the J segment 8 bases; nucleotides outside the gene matches: 14. The V gene's germline CDR1 is MDHEN and CDR2 SYDVKM. The CDR3 contains 16 residues. About this clone itself: The target antigen is unknown.

Method: immunoSEQ multiplex PCR; TCRdb's copy keeps in-frame clones and lacks some. The sample lists some 6,800 clones; about three quarters were seen once. Study results and caveats: Six of nine antigen-specific clonotypes appeared cross-reactive to autologous or escape variants.

V and J are TRBV28 and TRBJ1-4; 8 nucleotides match TRBD1. The sequencing sample was made of cultured CD8+ T cells derived from PBMCs. This receptor was taken from a male donor with HIV. The CDR3 protein is CASSLDREDVTEKLFF. The CDR3 region has the DNA TGTGCCAGCAGCCTGGACAGGGAAGATGTGACGGAAAAACTGTTTTTT.